A selection of T cell receptor beta chains follows, all from one sample in a study of CD8+CD57+ T cells in acquired aplastic anemia. TCRdb reprocessed the reads with MiXCR, giving one entry per CDR3 protein. The data contain roughly 180,000 distinct CDR3 sequences, about 60% of them singletons. Sequenced: sorted CD4+, CD8+, or CD8+CD57+ T cells (not recorded which) from PBMCs. The receptor source for this set is a human donor with aplastic anemia. Both conserved end residues are part of each CDR3. Fields, in order: CDR3 DNA, CDR3 protein, clone size, D gene, V gene, J gene. The D gene is left open where the match is weak. Expanded clones are given a class, and other clones once, few, many or no size at all.

TGTGCCACCAGCAGATCAAGCGGGAGCGACGAGTATTTT	CATSRSSGSDEYF	.	TRBD2	TRBV15	TRBJ2-3
TGCAGTGCTAAATCGCTAGCGGGGGGGACCTACGAGCAGTACTTC	CSAKSLAGGTYEQYF	.	TRBD2	TRBV20-1	TRBJ2-7
TGTGCCAGCAGTTCACCCCACCGGGAAGGTAATGAAAAACTGTTTTTT	CASSSPHREGNEKLFF	.	.	TRBV12-3/TRBV12-4	TRBJ1-4
TGTGCCAGCAGCGCAGACAGGATTAACACCGGGGAGCTGTTTTTT	CASSADRINTGELFF	many	.	TRBV9	TRBJ2-2
TGCAGCGTGGGGTACAATGAGCAGTTCTTC	CSVGYNEQFF	.	.	TRBV29-1	TRBJ2-1
TGTGCCAGCAGCCTAGACTTAACGGGGATCCCTCTCTACGAGCAGTACTTC	CASSLDLTGIPLYEQYF	.	.	TRBV7-9	TRBJ2-7
TGCAGCGTGACTACCTACCAAGAGACCCAGTACTTC	CSVTTYQETQYF	.	.	TRBV29-1	TRBJ2-5
TGTGCCAGTAGTCCGTTTAGAACTACAGCGGGCAATCAGCCCCAGCATTTT	CASSPFRTTAGNQPQHF	.	.	TRBV19	TRBJ1-5
TGTGCCAGCAGCTTCCAGGGACTAGCGAAGGAGACCCAGTACTTC	CASSFQGLAKETQYF	.	TRBD2	TRBV7-2	TRBJ2-5
TGTGCCAGCAGCTGGGAGGGGGAGACCCAGTACTTC	CASSWEGETQYF	many	TRBD2	TRBV11-2	TRBJ2-5
TGTGCCAGCAGCTTAGAAGTCGCGGAAAAACTGTTTTTT	CASSLEVAEKLFF	.	.	TRBV7-9	TRBJ1-4
TGTGCCAGCAGCCCAGTTGGGGACCAAGAGACCCAGTACTTC	CASSPVGDQETQYF	.	.	TRBV9	TRBJ2-5
TGTGCCACCAGTGAATCAGATTACTATGGCTACACCTTC	CATSESDYYGYTF	.	.	TRBV24-1	TRBJ1-2
TGTGCCAGCAGTCCAGGGTTCGGCTACACCTTC	CASSPGFGYTF	.	.	TRBV2	TRBJ1-2
TGTGCCAGCAGCTCGACAAGGGGCTCTGGGGCCAACGTCCTGACTTTC	CASSSTRGSGANVLTF	many	.	TRBV7-9	TRBJ2-6
TGCAGGGGGGGTGTGAACACTGAAGCTTTCTTT	CRGGVNTEAFF	.	.	TRBV20-1	TRBJ1-1
TGTGCCAGCAGCTCCCAGACAGGGGGCTCGACAGATACGCAGTATTTT	CASSSQTGGSTDTQYF	.	TRBD1	TRBV7-9	TRBJ2-3
TGTGCCAGCAGCTCAGGGGGGCGGGAGCAGTACTTC	CASSSGGREQYF	.	.	TRBV7-8	TRBJ2-7
TGTGCCAGCAGCTTGAATGTTCAAGAGACCCAGTACTTC	CASSLNVQETQYF	.	.	TRBV5-4	TRBJ2-5
TGTGCCAGCAGCTTGGCGGGGTGGTACGAGCAGTACTTC	CASSLAGWYEQYF	once	.	TRBV5-4	TRBJ2-7
TGCGCCAGCAGCCAAGGGCTAGCGGGAGACGGCGAGCAGTACTTC	CASSQGLAGDGEQYF	.	TRBD2	TRBV7-2	TRBJ2-7
TGCAGCGGGGAGCGGGGGGGGAACACCGGGGAGCTGTTTTTT	CSGERGGNTGELFF	.	TRBD2	TRBV20-1	TRBJ2-2
TGTGCCAGCAGCTTAGGGGGGGGTACTGAAGCTTTCTTT	CASSLGGGTEAFF	many	.	TRBV5-1	TRBJ1-1
TGTGCCAGCAGCCAAAGGACCGGATACAATGAGCAGTTCTTC	CASSQRTGYNEQFF	.	.	TRBV7-3	TRBJ2-1
TGTGCCTGGAAGGAGAGACTGGGCACTGAAGCTTTCTTT	CAWKERLGTEAFF	.	.	TRBV30	TRBJ1-1
TGTGCCACCAGTCCCAAACCGGGACTTTACAATGAGCAGTTCTTC	CATSPKPGLYNEQFF	.	.	TRBV24-1	TRBJ2-1
TGTGCCAGCAGTTACACACAGGGAGTAGGAGGCTACACCTTC	CASSYTQGVGGYTF	.	.	TRBV6-5	TRBJ1-2
TGCGCCAGCAGCTTGGCCGGGTCTGGGAACACCGGGGAGCTGTTTTTT	CASSLAGSGNTGELFF	.	.	TRBV5-1	TRBJ2-2
TGTGCCACCGGATCTACCGGCAATGAGCAGTTCTTC	CATGSTGNEQFF	.	.	TRBV10-3	TRBJ2-1
TGTGCCAGCAGCTTAGGCCGGCAGGGTGCCTACGAGCAGTACTTC	CASSLGRQGAYEQYF	.	.	TRBV5-4	TRBJ2-7
TGTGCCAGCACCCCGCTGCGGACAGGCTCCTACGAGCAGTACTTC	CASTPLRTGSYEQYF	.	TRBD1	TRBV6-1	TRBJ2-7
TGTGCCAGCAGCCACACGGGGGCCCTACGAAACATTCAGTACTTC	CASSHTGALRNIQYF	.	.	TRBV13	TRBJ2-4
TGTGCCAGCAGTGAGGCAGGGAATCAGCCCCAGCATTTT	CASSEAGNQPQHF	.	.	TRBV9	TRBJ1-5
TGTGCCAGCAGCCACGGTACCGGGAGCGACCAAGAGACCCAGTACTTC	CASSHGTGSDQETQYF	.	.	TRBV7-2	TRBJ2-5
TGTGCCAGCAGCTCACAGGGGTTGATAGGCTCCTACGAGCAGTACTTC	CASSSQGLIGSYEQYF	once	TRBD1	TRBV7-2	TRBJ2-7
TGTGCCACCAGTGATCCGAGGGAGAACACCGGGGAGCTGTTTTTT	CATSDPRENTGELFF	.	.	TRBV24-1	TRBJ2-2
TGTGCCAGCAGCGTCGTAGGGGACAACCAGGGAAACACCATATATTTT	CASSVVGDNQGNTIYF	once	.	TRBV9	TRBJ1-3
TGTGCCAGTAGACCGCCGACAGGGTGGGACTATGGCTACACCTTC	CASRPPTGWDYGYTF	many	TRBD1	TRBV19	TRBJ1-2
TGTGCCAGCAGCCAAAACCAGGCAAGGGAGCAGTACTTC	CASSQNQAREQYF	many	.	TRBV14	TRBJ2-7
TGTGCCAGTAGTATCGGACAGCGTAGTGGGTATGGCTACACCTTC	CASSIGQRSGYGYTF	.	.	TRBV19	TRBJ1-2
TGCAGTGCTAGAGGCGGGCAGGTAGATACGCAGTATTTT	CSARGGQVDTQYF	many	.	TRBV20-1	TRBJ2-3
TGTGCCAGCAGCGTAGGGGTCACCGGGGAGCTGTTTTTT	CASSVGVTGELFF	few	.	TRBV9	TRBJ2-2
TGCAGCGTTTCGACAGGGACGAACACTGAAGCTTTCTTT	CSVSTGTNTEAFF	.	TRBD1	TRBV29-1	TRBJ1-1
TGTGCCAGCAGCATCGACAGCCCGAGGGGCTACACCTTC	CASSIDSPRGYTF	once	.	TRBV7-9	TRBJ1-2
TGTGCCAGTAGTATAACGCAGTACAGTTCACCCCTCCACTTT	CASSITQYSSPLHF	.	.	TRBV19	TRBJ1-6
TGCAGCGTTGGACAGGGACAGGTCTACGAGCAGTACTTC	CSVGQGQVYEQYF	few	TRBD1	TRBV29-1	TRBJ2-7
TGTGCCAGCAGCTTTACTCAGGCAGCGAATTCACCCCTCCACTTT	CASSFTQAANSPLHF	.	.	TRBV11-2	TRBJ1-6
TGTGCTGGGGGGGACTTGGGAGGGGCCAACGTCCTGACTTTC	CAGGDLGGANVLTF	many	TRBD2	TRBV6-6	TRBJ2-6
TGTGCCAGCAAAGCGGGGGGGCCCTCCTACGAGCAGTACTTC	CASKAGGPSYEQYF	few	TRBD2	TRBV7-2	TRBJ2-7
TGTGCCAGCAGTTCCACCACCGGGACAGGGCGGCTCGAGCAGTACTTC	CASSSTTGTGRLEQYF	once	TRBD1	TRBV6-5	TRBJ2-7
TGTGCCAGTAGTATTATGGGTCTGGTGGGTAATGAGCAGTTCTTC	CASSIMGLVGNEQFF	.	.	TRBV19	TRBJ2-1
TGCGCCAGCAGCAGACCCTCGCCAGATACGCAGTATTTT	CASSRPSPDTQYF	.	.	TRBV10-2	TRBJ2-3
TGCGCCAGCAGGGTACCGGGACGGCCCAATGAAAAACTGTTTTTT	CASRVPGRPNEKLFF	.	.	TRBV2	TRBJ1-4